This T cell receptor beta chain is from a study of T cell changes during pregnancy in multiple sclerosis. Assay: immunoSEQ multiplex PCR; the TCRdb copy retains only in-frame clones and omits some. This table has some 60,000 clones, nearly 95% appearing once. CDR3 length: 14 residues. The germline V gene has CDR1 SGHVS and CDR2 FQNEAQ. V shed 8 bases and J shed 6 bases, with 19 bases lying between them. The sequence was obtained from a female donor with multiple sclerosis, enrolled in a pregnancy study. This chain connects TRBV7-8 to TRBJ1-1; D remains ambiguous. This specimen was peripheral blood, taken in the first trimester of pregnancy. The DNA of the CDR3 is TGTGCCAGCCACCGCCTACCGAGGGTTGCTGAAGCTTTCTTT. It yields the protein CASHRLPRVAEAFF.